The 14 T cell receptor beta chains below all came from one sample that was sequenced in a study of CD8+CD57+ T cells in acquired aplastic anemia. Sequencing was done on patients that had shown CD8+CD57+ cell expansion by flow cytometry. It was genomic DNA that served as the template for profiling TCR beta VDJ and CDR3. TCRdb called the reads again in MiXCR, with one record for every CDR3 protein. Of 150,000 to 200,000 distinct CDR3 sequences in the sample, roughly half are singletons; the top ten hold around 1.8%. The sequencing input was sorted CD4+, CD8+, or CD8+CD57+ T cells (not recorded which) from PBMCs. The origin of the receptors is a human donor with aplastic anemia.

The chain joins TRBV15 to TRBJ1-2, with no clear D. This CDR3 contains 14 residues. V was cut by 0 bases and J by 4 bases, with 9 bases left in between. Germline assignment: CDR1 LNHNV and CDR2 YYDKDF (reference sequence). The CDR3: CATSRDRLGYGYTF. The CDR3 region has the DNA TGTGCCACCAGCAGAGATCGGCTAGGCTATGGCTACACCTTC.

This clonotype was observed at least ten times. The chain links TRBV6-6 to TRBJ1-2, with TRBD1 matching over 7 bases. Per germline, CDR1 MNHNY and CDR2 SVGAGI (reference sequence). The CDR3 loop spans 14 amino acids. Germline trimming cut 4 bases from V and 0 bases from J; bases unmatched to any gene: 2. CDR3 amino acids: CASSSQGPNYGYTF. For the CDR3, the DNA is TGTGCCAGCAGTTCACAGGGGCCTAACTATGGCTACACCTTC.

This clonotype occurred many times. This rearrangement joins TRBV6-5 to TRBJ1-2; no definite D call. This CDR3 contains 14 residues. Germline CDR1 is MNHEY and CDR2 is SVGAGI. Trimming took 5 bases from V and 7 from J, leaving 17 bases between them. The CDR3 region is CASSPPLGGSGYTF. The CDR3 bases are TGTGCCAGCAGTCCCCCTCTCGGAGGCAGTGGCTACACCTTC.

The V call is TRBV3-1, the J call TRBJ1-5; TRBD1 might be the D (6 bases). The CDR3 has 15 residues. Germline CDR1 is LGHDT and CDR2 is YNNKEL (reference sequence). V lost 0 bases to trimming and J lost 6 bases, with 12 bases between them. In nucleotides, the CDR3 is TGTGCCAGCAGCCAAGATTTTACAGGGAGTCAGCCCCAGCATTTT. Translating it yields CASSQDFTGSQPQHF. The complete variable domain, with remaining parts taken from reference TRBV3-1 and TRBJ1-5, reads DTAVSQTPKYLVTQMGNDKSIKCEQNLGHDTMYWYKQDSKKFLKIMFSYNNKELIINETVPNRFSPKSPDKAHLNLHINSLELGDSAVYFCASSQDFTGSQPQHFGDGTRLSIL.

The CDR3 here is CASRLAGDHTGELFF. The DNA for the CDR3 is TGCGCCAGCAGACTAGCGGGAGACCACACCGGGGAGCTGTTTTTT. This sequence joins TRBV10-1 and TRBJ2-2, with TRBD2 identical over 11 bases. The CDR3 totals 15 residues. The J segment lost 3 bases and the V segment lost 6 bases, leaving 3 bases of the junction unmatched. Germline V gene sequence: CDR1 WNHNN, CDR2 SYGVQD (reference sequence).

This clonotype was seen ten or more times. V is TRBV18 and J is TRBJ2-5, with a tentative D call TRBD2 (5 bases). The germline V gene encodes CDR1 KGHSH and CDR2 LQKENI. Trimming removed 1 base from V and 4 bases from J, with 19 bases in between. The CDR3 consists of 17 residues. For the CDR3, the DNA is TGTGCCAGCTCACCACTACGAGCCCGGGGTAGAGGAGAGACCCAGTACTTC. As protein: CASSPLRARGRGETQYF.

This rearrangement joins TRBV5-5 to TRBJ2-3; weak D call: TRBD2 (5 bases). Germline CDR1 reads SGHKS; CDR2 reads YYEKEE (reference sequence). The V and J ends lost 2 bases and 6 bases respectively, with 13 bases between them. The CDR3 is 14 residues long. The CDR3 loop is CASSFLESGDTQYF. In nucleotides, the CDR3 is TGTGCCAGCAGCTTTTTGGAGAGCGGCGATACGCAGTATTTT.

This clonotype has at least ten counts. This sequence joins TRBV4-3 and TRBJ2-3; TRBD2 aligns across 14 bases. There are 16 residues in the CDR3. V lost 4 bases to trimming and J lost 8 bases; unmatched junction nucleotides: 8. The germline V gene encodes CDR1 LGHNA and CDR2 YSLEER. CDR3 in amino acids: CASSPRLAGGQGTQYF. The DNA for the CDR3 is TGCGCCAGCAGCCCCCGACTAGCGGGGGGGCAAGGTACGCAGTATTTT.

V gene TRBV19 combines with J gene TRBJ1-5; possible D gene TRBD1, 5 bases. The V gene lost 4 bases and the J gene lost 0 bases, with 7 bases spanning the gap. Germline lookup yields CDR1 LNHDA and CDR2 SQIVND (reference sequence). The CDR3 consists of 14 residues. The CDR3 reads CASSRGVSNQPQHF. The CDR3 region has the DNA TGTGCCAGTAGTAGAGGGGTTAGCAATCAGCCCCAGCATTTT.

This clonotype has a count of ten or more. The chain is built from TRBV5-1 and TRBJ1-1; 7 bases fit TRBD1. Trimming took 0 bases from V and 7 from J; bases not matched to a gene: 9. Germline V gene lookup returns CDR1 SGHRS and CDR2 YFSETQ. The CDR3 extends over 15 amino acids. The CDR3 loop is CASSLGLGTEGEAFF. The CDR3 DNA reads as TGCGCCAGCAGCTTGGGATTGGGGACAGAGGGTGAAGCTTTCTTT.

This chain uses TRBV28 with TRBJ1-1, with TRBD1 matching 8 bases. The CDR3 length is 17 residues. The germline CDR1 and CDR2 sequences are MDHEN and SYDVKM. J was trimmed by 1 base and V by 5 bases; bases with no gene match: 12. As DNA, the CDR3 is TGTGCCAGCAGTCGAAAATACAGGGGGACGGCGAACACTGAAGCTTTCTTT. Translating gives CASSRKYRGTANTEAFF.

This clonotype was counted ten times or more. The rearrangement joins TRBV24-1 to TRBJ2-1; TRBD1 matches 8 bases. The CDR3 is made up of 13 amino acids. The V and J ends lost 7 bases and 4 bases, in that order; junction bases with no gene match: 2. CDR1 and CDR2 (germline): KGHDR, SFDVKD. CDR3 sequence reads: CATSRQGYNEQFF. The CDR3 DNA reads TGTGCCACCAGCCGACAGGGGTACAATGAGCAGTTCTTC.

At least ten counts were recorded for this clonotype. This chain's CDR3 is CASSAPEQGATYEQYF. The DNA for the CDR3 is TGCGCCAGCAGCGCCCCGGAACAGGGGGCAACCTACGAGCAGTACTTC. The genes are TRBV5-1 and TRBJ2-7; 9 nucleotides align to TRBD1. J was trimmed by 2 bases and V by 4 bases; bases with no gene match: 10. From germline, CDR1 is SGHRS and CDR2 YFSETQ. CDR3 length equals 16 residues.

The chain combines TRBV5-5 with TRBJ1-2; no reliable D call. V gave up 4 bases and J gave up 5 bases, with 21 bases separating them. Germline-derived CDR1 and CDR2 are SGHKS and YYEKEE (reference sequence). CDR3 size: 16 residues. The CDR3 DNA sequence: TGTGCCAGCAGCCGAGCCCCCGGACCAGATGATTATGGCTACACCTTC. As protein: CASSRAPGPDDYGYTF.